This T cell receptor (beta chain) appears in the sequencing data of a study of technical replicates of blood from a few donors. This clone has just one count. TCRdb's copy holds only in-frame clones and misses some; the assay was immunoSEQ multiplex PCR. Here the sample spans about 75,000 clones, roughly 89% being singletons. Germline V gene sequence: CDR1 MDHEN, CDR2 SYDVKM. This CDR3 comprises 16 residues. The J segment lost 5 bases and the V segment lost 7 bases, leaving 13 bases of the junction unmatched. This clonotype was obtained from a human donor in good health. Some clones in this sample may be carry-over from other donors' samples. The chain recombines TRBV28 with TRBJ2-2; 7 positions match TRBD2. The sequenced material came from T cells isolated from PBMCs. Here the CDR3 reads CASTAAGTTMTGELFF. The CDR3 DNA follows: TGTGCCAGCACTGCTGCCGGGACTACAATGACCGGGGAGCTGTTTTTT. The full variable domain, completed using reference TRBV28 and TRBJ2-2, is DVKVTQSSRYLVKRTGEKVFLECVQDMDHENMFWYRQDPGLGLRLIYFSYDVKMKEKGDIPEGYSVSREKKERFSLILESASTNQTSMYLCASTAAGTTMTGELFFGEGSRLTVL.